The source of this T cell receptor beta chain is a study of T cells in narcolepsy. The overall study: Healthy controls were enrolled alongside patients with narcolepsy type 1 or type 2. Study-level results: Comparing one patient's CSF and blood CD4+ clonotypes highlighted HCRT- and TRIB2-specific autoreactive clonotypes. Autoreactive clonotypes reportedly recurred in blood of same and different patients, not controls. No autoreactive T cell clone sequences appeared in some memory CD4+ repertoires.

Concerning this clone: Its antigen is still unknown.

The table came from immunoSEQ multiplex PCR; TCRdb's copy has only in-frame clones and leaves some out. Found here are more than 9,500 clones, roughly 93% of them singletons; the top ten hold more than 0.95%. The source of this sequence is a human donor with narcolepsy. The sample comprised CD45RA- memory CD4+ T cells from PBMCs.

Here the CDR3 DNA reads TGTGCCGGCGGGACCGGGACAGGGCGAGAGACCCAGTACTTC. Amino acids: CAGGTGTGRETQYF. The V call is TRBV6-1, the J call TRBJ2-5, with 9 bases lining up with TRBD1. The trim removed 11 bases at V and 4 bases at J, leaving 11 bases unmatched. This CDR3 is built from 14 residues. Germline V CDR1 and CDR2: MNHNS, SASEGT.